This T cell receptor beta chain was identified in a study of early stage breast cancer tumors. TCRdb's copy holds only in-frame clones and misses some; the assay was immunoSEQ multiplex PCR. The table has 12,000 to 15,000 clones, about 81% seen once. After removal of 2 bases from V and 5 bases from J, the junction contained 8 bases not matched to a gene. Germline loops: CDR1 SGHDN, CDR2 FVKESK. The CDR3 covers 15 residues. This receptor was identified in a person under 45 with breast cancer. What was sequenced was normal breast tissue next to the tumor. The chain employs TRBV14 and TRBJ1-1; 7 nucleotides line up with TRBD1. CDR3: CASSQMGRGPTEAFF. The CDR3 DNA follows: TGTGCCAGCAGCCAAATGGGTAGGGGGCCAACTGAAGCTTTCTTT.